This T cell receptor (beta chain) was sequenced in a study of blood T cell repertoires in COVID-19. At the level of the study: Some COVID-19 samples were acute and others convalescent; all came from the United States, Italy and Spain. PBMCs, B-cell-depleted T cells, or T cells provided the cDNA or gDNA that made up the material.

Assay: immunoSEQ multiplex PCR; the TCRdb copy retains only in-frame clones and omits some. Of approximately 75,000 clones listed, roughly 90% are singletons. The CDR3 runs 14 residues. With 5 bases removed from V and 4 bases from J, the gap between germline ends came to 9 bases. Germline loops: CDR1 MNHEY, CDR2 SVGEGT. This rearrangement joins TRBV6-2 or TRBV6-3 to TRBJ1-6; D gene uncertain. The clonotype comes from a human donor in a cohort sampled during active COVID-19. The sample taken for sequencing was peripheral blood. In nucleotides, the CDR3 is TGTGCCAGCAGTGGCTCTCTTTATAATTCACCCCTCCACTTT. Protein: CASSGSLYNSPLHF.